This TCR beta chain was observed in a study of CD8 T cells in Susac syndrome. Study conclusions and caveats: The authors acknowledged that the study's TCR sequencing and HLA analysis involved relatively few individuals.

Sequencing of TCR beta was carried out in blood CD8+ and CD4+ T cells. Negative isolation yielded CD4+ and CD8+ T cells, and FACS enriched TEMRA cells. V lost 0 bases and J lost 3, with 7 bases in between. Germline assignment: CDR1 GTSNPN and CDR2 SVGIG (reference sequence). This CDR3 comprises 13 residues. To note about this clonotype: Its specificity is not known.

RNA, at about 0.45 to 1 ug, was reverse transcribed with random hexamers. Across 54 Vbeta and 13 Jbeta, TCR beta CDR3 was amplified with immunoSEQ multiplex PCR. TCRdb re-derived calls from the immunoSEQ multiplex PCR reads in MiXCR, one entry per CDR3 protein. The table includes approximately 150,000 distinct CDR3 sequences, approximately 95% detected once. Sequencing was performed on CD4+ T cells from PBMCs. The sequence derives from a human donor with multiple sclerosis. The chain links TRBV30 to TRBJ2-3, with TRBD2 as a possible D gene (5 bases). The DNA of the CDR3 is TGTGCCTGGAGTGTGAGGGCGACAGATACGCAGTATTTT. Translation: CAWSVRATDTQYF.